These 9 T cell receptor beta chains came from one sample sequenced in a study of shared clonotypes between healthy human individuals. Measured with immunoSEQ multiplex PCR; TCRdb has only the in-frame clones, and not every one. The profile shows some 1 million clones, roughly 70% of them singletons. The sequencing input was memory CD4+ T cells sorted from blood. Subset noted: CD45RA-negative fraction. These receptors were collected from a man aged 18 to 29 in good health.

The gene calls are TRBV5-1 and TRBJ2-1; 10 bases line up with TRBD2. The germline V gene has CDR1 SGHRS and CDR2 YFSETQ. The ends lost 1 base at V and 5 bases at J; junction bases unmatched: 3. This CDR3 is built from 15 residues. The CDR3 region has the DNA TGCGCCAGCAGCTTGCCTAGCGGGAGAAACAATGAGCAGTTCTTC. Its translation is CASSLPSGRNNEQFF.

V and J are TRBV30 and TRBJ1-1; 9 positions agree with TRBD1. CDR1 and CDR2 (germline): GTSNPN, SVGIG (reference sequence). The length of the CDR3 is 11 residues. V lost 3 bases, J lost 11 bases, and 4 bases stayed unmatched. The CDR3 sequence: CAWSRTGEAFF. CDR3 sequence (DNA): TGTGCCTGGAGCCGGACAGGGGAGGCTTTCTTT.

The CDR3 region is CASSLWTGPYGYTF. Written as DNA, the CDR3 is TGTGCCAGCAGTTTATGGACGGGGCCCTATGGCTACACCTTC. V gene TRBV28 combines with J gene TRBJ1-2, with D possibly TRBD1 on 5 matching bases. V was clipped by 0 bases and J by 4 bases, with 9 bases between them. Germline V gene lookup returns CDR1 MDHEN and CDR2 SYDVKM. This CDR3 region has 14 residues.

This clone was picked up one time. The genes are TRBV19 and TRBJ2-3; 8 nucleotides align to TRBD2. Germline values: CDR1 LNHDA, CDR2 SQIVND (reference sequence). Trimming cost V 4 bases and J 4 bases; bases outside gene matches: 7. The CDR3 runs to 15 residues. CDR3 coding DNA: TGTGCCAGTAGTACCGGACTAGCTTGGGCAGATACGCAGTATTTT. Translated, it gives CASSTGLAWADTQYF.

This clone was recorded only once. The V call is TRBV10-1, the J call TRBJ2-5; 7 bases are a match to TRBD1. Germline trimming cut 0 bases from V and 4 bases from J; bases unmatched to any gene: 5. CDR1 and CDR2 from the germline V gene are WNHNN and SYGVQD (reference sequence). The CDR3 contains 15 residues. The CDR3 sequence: CASSESTGAGETQYF. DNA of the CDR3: TGCGCCAGCAGTGAGTCTACAGGGGCGGGAGAGACCCAGTACTTC.

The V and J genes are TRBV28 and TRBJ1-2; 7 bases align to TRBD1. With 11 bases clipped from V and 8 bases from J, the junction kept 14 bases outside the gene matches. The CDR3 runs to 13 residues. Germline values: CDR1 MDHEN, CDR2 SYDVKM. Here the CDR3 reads CACHGDSSIGYTF. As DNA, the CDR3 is TGTGCCTGCCATGGGGACAGTAGCATCGGCTACACCTTC.

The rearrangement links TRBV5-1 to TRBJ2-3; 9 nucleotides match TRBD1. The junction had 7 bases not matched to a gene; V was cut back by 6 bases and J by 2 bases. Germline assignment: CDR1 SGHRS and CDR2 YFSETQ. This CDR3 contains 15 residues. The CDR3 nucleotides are TGCGCCAGCACTCCGGGACAGGGCCTCACAGATACGCAGTATTTT. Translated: CASTPGQGLTDTQYF.

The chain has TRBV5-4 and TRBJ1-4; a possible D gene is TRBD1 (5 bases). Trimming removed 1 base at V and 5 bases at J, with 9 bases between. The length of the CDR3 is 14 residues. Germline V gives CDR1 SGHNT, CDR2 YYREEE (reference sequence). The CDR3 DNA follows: TGTGCCAGCAGCTTGTCTGGGGGAAATGAAAAACTGTTTTTT. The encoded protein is CASSLSGGNEKLFF.

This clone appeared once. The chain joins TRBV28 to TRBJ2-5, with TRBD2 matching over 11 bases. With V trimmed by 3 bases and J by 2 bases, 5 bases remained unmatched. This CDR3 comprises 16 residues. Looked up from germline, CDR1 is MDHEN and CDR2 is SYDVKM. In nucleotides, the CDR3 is TGTGCCAGCAGTTTGTTGGTAGCGGGGGGGCAAGAGACCCAGTACTTC. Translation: CASSLLVAGGQETQYF.